What follows is one T cell receptor (beta chain) and its context. This sample was taken from a study of shared clonotypes between healthy human individuals. Germline V gene data show CDR1 as LNHDA and CDR2 as SQIVND (reference sequence). The CDR3 is 16 residues long. Trimming shortened V by 4 bases and J by 0 bases, and 16 bases separated the two germline ends. TCRdb's copy holds only in-frame clones and misses some; the assay was immunoSEQ multiplex PCR. The table records 2 million to 3 million clones, 80% to 95% of them present only once. V usage is TRBV19 and J usage is TRBJ2-7; a possible D gene is TRBD2 (5 bases). This receptor was identified in a young man in good health. Some clones in this sample may be carry-over from other donors' samples. The sample was naive CD4+ T cells from PBMCs. Subset reported: CD45RA+ positively selected. Here the CDR3 reads CASSTPPAGRSYEQYF. For the CDR3, the DNA is TGTGCCAGTAGTACTCCTCCCGCGGGCCGCTCCTACGAGCAGTACTTC.